This paragraph reports one T cell receptor beta chain. Its antigen is not known. Other nucleotide sequences in the sample specify the same CDR3. The record originates from a study of a mutant IDH1 vaccine in newly diagnosed glioma. Across the study: Most patients had radiochemotherapy with temozolomide before enrollment; others had one alone.

From germline, CDR1 is KGHSH and CDR2 LQKENI. J was trimmed by 3 bases and V by 1 base; bases with no gene match: 1. The CDR3 length is 14 residues. The data were produced by immunoSEQ multiplex PCR, yet TCRdb's version contains in-frame clones alone and is incomplete. In the table there are around 9,700 clones, more than 70% of which are singletons. Sample time point: week 23, last vaccination. What each vaccine dose contained was 300 ug of mutant IDH1 20-mer peptide, accompanied by topical imiquimod. The chain carries TRBV18 and TRBJ1-2, with TRBD1 matching over 8 bases. The TCR comes from a middle-aged woman with glioma. Some clones in this sample may be carry-over from other donors' samples. The source material was PBMCs, sampled from a glioma patient whose treatment included an IDH1 peptide vaccine. This CDR3 is CASSPLDRDYGYTF. CDR3 nucleotide sequence: TGTGCCAGCTCACCACTGGACAGGGACTATGGCTACACCTTC.